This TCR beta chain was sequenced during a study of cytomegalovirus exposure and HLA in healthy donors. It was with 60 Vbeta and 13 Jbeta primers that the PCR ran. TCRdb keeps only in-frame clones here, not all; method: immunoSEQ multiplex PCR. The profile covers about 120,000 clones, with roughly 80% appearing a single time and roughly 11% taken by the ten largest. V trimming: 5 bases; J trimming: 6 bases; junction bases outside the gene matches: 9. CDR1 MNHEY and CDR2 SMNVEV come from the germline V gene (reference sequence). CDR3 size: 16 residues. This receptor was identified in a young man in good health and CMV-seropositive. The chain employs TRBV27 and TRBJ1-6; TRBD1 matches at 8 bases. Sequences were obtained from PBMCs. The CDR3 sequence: CASSAAGTGGNSPLHF. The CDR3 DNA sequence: TGTGCCAGCAGTGCAGCCGGGACAGGCGGTAATTCACCCCTCCACTTT.